One sample yielded the 17 T cell receptor beta chains listed below, sequenced in a study of T cells after yellow fever vaccination. TCRdb fed the 5' RACE reads into MiXCR, producing one record per CDR3 protein. The sample gives approximately 550,000 distinct CDR3 sequences, 15% to 20% of which show up once; around 15% is in the top ten. Here the sequenced sample was PBMCs, taken 15 days after the yellow fever booster vaccination. Receptors originate from a man aged 30 to 39 who received the YFV17D yellow fever vaccine.

The genes are TRBV15 and TRBJ2-1; 9 bases agree with TRBD1. The CDR3 is 17 residues long. The ends lost 3 bases at V and 3 bases at J; junction bases unmatched: 9. CDR1 is LNHNV and CDR2 is YYDKDF in the germline V gene (reference sequence). The chain's CDR3 is CATSSPHGTGFYNEQFF. The DNA of the CDR3 is TGTGCCACCAGCAGTCCCCACGGGACAGGGTTCTACAATGAGCAGTTCTTC.

The J gene is TRBJ2-5, the V gene TRBV30, with D perhaps matching TRBD1 or TRBD2 (5 bases each). Germline V gene data show CDR1 as GTSNPN and CDR2 as SVGIG (reference sequence). The CDR3 covers 15 residues. V lost 0 bases, J lost 4 bases, and 15 bases lay in between. The DNA of the CDR3 is TGTGCCTGGAGTGTACAATGGGGACCTACAGAGACCCAGTACTTC. Translation: CAWSVQWGPTETQYF.

The V gene is TRBV5-5, the J gene TRBJ2-7; 8 nucleotides match TRBD2. V trimming: 4 bases; J trimming: 3 bases; junction bases outside the gene matches: 12. Germline CDR1 SGHKS, CDR2 YYEKEE (reference sequence). CDR3 length equals 16 residues. CDR3 DNA: TGTGCCAGCAGCACAACAGGGCTAGCGGGTTACTACGAGCAGTACTTC. It codes for CASSTTGLAGYYEQYF.

Only a few counts were recorded for this clonotype. The J gene is TRBJ2-1, the V gene TRBV6-2 or TRBV6-3; the match to TRBD1 covers 9 bases. The CDR3 is 16 residues long. Germline values: CDR1 MNHEY, CDR2 SVGEGT. With 2 bases clipped from V and 10 bases from J, the junction kept 12 bases outside the gene matches. CDR3 amino acids: CASSYRPGQGVYEQFF. For the CDR3, the DNA is TGTGCCAGCAGTTACCGGCCGGGACAGGGCGTTTACGAGCAGTTCTTC.

This clonotype was found a few times. This chain uses TRBV7-2 with TRBJ2-1; the D is unclear. This CDR3 is built from 13 residues. From germline, CDR1 is SGHTA and CDR2 FQGNSA. The V and J ends lost 8 bases and 1 base respectively, with 9 bases between them. The CDR3 protein is CASGPVSYNEQFF. DNA of the CDR3: TGTGCCAGCGGACCGGTTTCCTACAATGAGCAGTTCTTC.

This clonotype occurred a few times. V and J are TRBV2 and TRBJ1-4; D is ambiguous. With 8 bases removed from V and 5 bases from J, the gap between germline ends came to 15 bases. The CDR3 is 14 amino acids. Germline V gene data show CDR1 as SNHLY and CDR2 as FYNNEI. CDR3 amino acids: CASLSRDVNEKLFF. CDR3 bases: TGTGCCAGCCTAAGCCGGGATGTAAATGAAAAACTGTTTTTT.

This chain joins TRBV6-5 and TRBJ1-5; D unclear. Trimming took 4 bases from V and 7 from J, leaving 14 bases between them. CDR1 is MNHEY and CDR2 is SVGAGI in the germline V gene. The CDR3 has 14 amino acids. CDR3 DNA: TGTGCCAGCAGTTCTCTGGGGTACGAACAGCCCCAGCATTTT. This gives the protein CASSSLGYEQPQHF.

Note on this clonotype: With a much larger clone just one base away, this may be a read error. V usage is TRBV9 and J usage is TRBJ2-2; TRBD2 matches at 7 bases. CDR1 SGDLS and CDR2 YYNGEE come from the germline V gene. The CDR3 has 15 amino acids. CDR3 protein: CASGVGLANTGELFF. For the CDR3, the DNA is TGTGCCAGCGGCGTCGGACTAGCGAACACCGGGGAGCTGTTTTTT.

This clonotype was found a few times. J is TRBJ2-4 and V is TRBV25-1, with D possibly matching TRBD1 (5 bases). CDR1 and CDR2 from the germline V gene are MGHDK and SYGVNS. The CDR3 extends over 11 amino acids. V dropped 5 bases and J dropped 9 bases, with 8 bases sitting between them. CDR3 sequence: CASSQGGIQYF. The CDR3 DNA reads TGTGCCAGCAGTCAGGGTGGCATTCAGTACTTC.

J is TRBJ2-3 and V is TRBV7-2; 7 nucleotides match TRBD2. The CDR3 has 14 residues. Germline loops: CDR1 SGHTA, CDR2 FQGNSA. Losses at the gene ends were 1 base for V and 4 bases for J; bases not matched to a gene: 2. Here the CDR3 DNA reads TGTGCCAGCAGCTTAGGGGGGGGTTCAGATACGCAGTATTTT. This sequence encodes CASSLGGGSDTQYF.

The CDR3: CASSPGAVNNEQFF. The CDR3 nucleotides are TGTGCCAGCTCACCAGGAGCGGTTAACAATGAGCAGTTCTTC. This chain links TRBV18 with TRBJ2-1; perhaps TRBD2 as D (5 bases). Germline CDR1 reads KGHSH; CDR2 reads LQKENI. Trimming cost V 2 bases and J 5 bases, with 10 bases left between them. The CDR3 covers 14 residues.

Written as DNA, the CDR3 is TGTGCCATCGGGCCCAGCTCCTACAATGAGCAGTTCTTC. Translating gives CAIGPSSYNEQFF. The V and J genes are TRBV10-3 and TRBJ2-1; no firm D call. The CDR3 extends over 13 amino acids. Between the trimmed V and J ends, which lost 8 bases and 0 bases, there was a span of 8 bases. Germline lookup yields CDR1 ENHRY and CDR2 SYGVKD.

The chain has TRBV6-5 and TRBJ1-1; TRBD1 might be the D (6 bases). The CDR3 is 14 amino acids. The germline gives CDR1 MNHEY, CDR2 SVGAGI. The ends were cut back, 2 bases at V and 3 bases at J, with 10 bases in the middle. CDR3 residues: CASSYKGGYTEAFF. In DNA, the CDR3 is TGTGCCAGCAGTTACAAGGGGGGGTACACTGAAGCTTTCTTT.

The table lists this clonotype with a few counts. The CDR3 DNA reads TGCGCCAGCAGCCAAGATCCTGGTAGGGTCGATGAGCAGTTCTTC. Translation: CASSQDPGRVDEQFF. V gene TRBV4-3 combines with J gene TRBJ2-1; no definite D call. The CDR3 length is 15 residues. Germline assignment: CDR1 LGHNA and CDR2 YSLEER. V was clipped by 0 bases and J by 8 bases, with 14 bases between them.

The chain has TRBV12-3 or TRBV12-4 and TRBJ2-1; D gene ambiguous. The CDR3 totals 12 residues. The V end was cut by 7 bases, the J end by 3 bases, with 7 bases between. This CDR3 is CASKFSYNEQFF. Written as DNA, the CDR3 is TGTGCCAGCAAGTTCAGCTACAATGAGCAGTTCTTC.

This clonotype was observed a handful of times. The V gene is TRBV7-2, the J gene TRBJ2-1; 7 bases agree with TRBD1. The CDR3 sequence is 15 residues long. Germline trimming cut 5 bases from V and 5 bases from J; bases unmatched to any gene: 9. In germline, CDR1 is SGHTA, CDR2 FQGNSA. Here the CDR3 reads CASSQDRVGNNEQFF. Written as DNA, the CDR3 is TGTGCCAGCAGCCAAGACAGGGTTGGGAACAATGAGCAGTTCTTC.

This clonotype was seen only once. This chain connects TRBV20-1 to TRBJ2-7; D is uncertain. Trimming removed 0 bases at V and 0 bases at J, with 18 bases between. The CDR3 length is 17 residues. CDR1 is DFQATT and CDR2 is SNEGSKA in the germline V gene (reference sequence). In DNA form, the CDR3 reads TGCAGTGCTAGAGATTCTCCGGGTACGTCTAGCTCCTACGAGCAGTACTTC. It encodes CSARDSPGTSSSYEQYF.